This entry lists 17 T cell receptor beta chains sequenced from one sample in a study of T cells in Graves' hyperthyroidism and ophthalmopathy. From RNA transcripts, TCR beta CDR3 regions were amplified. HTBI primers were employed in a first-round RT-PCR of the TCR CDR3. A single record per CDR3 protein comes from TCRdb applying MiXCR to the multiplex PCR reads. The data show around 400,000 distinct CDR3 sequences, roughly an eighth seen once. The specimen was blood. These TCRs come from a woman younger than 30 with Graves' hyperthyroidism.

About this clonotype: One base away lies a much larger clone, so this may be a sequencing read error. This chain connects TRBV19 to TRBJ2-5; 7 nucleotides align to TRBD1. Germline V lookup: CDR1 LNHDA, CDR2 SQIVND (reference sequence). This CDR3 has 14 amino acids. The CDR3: CASSPLTGRESQYF. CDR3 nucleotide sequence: TGTGCCAGTAGTCCCTTGACAGGGAGAGAGAGCCAGTACTTC.

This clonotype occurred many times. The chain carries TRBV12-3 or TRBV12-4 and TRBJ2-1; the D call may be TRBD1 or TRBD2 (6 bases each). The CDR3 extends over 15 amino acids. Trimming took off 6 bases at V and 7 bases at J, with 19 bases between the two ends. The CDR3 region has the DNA TGTGCCAGCAGGTGGGGGCTAGCGCAAACTAATGAGCAGTTCTTC. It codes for CASRWGLAQTNEQFF.

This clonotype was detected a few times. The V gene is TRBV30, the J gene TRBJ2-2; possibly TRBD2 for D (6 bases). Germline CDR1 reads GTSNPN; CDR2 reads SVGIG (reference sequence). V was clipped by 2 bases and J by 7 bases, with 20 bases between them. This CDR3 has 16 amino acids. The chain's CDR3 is CAWSRRASAPGGELFF. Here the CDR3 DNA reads TGTGCCTGGAGTAGAAGGGCTAGCGCGCCCGGCGGGGAGCTGTTTTTT.

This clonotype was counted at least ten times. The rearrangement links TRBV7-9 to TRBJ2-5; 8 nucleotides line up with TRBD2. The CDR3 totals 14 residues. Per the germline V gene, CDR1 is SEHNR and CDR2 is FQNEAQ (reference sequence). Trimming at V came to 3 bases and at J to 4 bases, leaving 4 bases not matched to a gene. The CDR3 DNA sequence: TGTGCCAGCAGCTTCTACGGGGGGGGAGAGACCCAGTACTTC. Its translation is CASSFYGGGETQYF.

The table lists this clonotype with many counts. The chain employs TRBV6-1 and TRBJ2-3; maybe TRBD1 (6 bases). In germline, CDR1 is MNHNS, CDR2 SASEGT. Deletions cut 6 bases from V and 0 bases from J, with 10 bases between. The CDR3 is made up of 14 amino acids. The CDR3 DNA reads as TGTGCCAGCAGCGGGACAACTAGCACAGATACGCAGTATTTT. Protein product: CASSGTTSTDTQYF.

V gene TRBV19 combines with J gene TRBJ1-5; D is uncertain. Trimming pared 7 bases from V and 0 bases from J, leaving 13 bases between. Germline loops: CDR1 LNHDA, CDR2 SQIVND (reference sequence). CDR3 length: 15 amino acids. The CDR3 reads CASTPYGDSNQPQHF. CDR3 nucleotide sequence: TGTGCCAGTACCCCGTATGGGGATAGCAATCAGCCCCAGCATTTT.

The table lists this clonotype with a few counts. CDR3 coding DNA: TGTGCCAGTAGTCAGGACAGACTCGGCACAGATACGCAGTATTTT. Encoded protein: CASSQDRLGTDTQYF. This chain links TRBV19 with TRBJ2-3; tentative D call: TRBD1 (6 bases). V gave up 5 bases and J gave up 1 base, with 13 bases separating them. The CDR3 is 15 amino acids. The germline CDR1 and CDR2 sequences are LNHDA and SQIVND (reference sequence).

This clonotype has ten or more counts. Here the CDR3 DNA reads TGTGCCAGTAGTTCCGGACAGGGGCCAGATACGCAGTATTTT. Encoded protein: CASSSGQGPDTQYF. The chain couples TRBV19 to TRBJ2-3, with 9 bases identical to TRBD1. Germline CDR1 reads LNHDA; CDR2 reads SQIVND (reference sequence). The length of the CDR3 is 14 residues. V lost 5 bases, J lost 4 bases, and 4 bases stayed unmatched.

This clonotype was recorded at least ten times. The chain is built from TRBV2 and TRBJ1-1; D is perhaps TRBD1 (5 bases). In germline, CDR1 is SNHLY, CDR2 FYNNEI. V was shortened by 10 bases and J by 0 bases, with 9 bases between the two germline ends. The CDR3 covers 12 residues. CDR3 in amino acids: CAIRDLNTEAFF. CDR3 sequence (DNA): TGTGCCATCCGGGACCTGAACACTGAAGCTTTCTTT.

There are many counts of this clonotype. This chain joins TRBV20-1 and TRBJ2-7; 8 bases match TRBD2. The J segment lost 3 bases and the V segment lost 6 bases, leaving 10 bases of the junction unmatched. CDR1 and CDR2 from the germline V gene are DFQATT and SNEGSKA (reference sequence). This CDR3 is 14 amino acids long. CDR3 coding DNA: TGCAGTGCCCGTCGGGGGGGGGGACTCTACGAGCAGTACTTC. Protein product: CSARRGGGLYEQYF.

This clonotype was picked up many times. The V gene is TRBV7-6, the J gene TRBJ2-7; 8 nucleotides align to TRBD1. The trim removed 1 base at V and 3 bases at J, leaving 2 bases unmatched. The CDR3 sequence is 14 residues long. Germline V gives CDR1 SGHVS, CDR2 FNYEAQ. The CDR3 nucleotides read TGTGCCAGCAGCTTAGAACAGGGGGACTACGAGCAGTACTTC. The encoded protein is CASSLEQGDYEQYF.

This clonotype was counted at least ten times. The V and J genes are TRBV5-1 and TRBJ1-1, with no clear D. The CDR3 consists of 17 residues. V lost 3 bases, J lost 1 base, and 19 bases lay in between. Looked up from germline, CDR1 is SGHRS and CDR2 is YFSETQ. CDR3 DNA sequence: TGCGCCAGCAGCTCAAAAGTTTATCGGCAGGAGAACACTGAAGCTTTCTTT. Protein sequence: CASSSKVYRQENTEAFF.

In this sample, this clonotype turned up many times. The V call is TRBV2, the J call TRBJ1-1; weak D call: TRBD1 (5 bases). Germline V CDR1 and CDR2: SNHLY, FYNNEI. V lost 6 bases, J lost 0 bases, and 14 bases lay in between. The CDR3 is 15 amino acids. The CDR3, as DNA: TGTGCCAGCAGACAGGATTCGACAGTGAACACTGAAGCTTTCTTT. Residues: CASRQDSTVNTEAFF.

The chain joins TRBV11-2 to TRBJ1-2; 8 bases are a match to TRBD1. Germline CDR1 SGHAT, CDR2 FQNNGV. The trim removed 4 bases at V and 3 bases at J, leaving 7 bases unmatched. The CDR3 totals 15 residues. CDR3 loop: CASSSNTGGDYGYTF. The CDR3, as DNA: TGTGCCAGCAGCTCAAATACAGGGGGGGACTATGGCTACACCTTC.

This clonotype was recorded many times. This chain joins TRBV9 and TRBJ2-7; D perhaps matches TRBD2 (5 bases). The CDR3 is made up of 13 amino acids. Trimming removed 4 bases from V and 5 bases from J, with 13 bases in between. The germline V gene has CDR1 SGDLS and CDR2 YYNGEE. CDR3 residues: CASSLRVWDEQYF. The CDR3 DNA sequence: TGTGCCAGCAGCCTGAGGGTGTGGGACGAGCAGTACTTC.

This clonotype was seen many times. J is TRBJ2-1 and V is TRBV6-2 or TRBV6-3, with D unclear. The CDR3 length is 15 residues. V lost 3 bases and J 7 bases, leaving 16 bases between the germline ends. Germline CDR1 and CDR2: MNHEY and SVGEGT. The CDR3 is CASSYRTTGLNEQFF. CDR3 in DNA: TGTGCCAGCAGTTATCGGACCACGGGTCTTAATGAGCAGTTCTTC.

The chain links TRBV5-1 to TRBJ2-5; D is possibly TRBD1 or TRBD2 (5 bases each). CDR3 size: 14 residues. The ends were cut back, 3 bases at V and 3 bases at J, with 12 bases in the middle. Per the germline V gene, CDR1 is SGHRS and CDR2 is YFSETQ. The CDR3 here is CASSSGAAEETQYF. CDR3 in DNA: TGCGCCAGCAGCTCTGGGGCAGCGGAAGAGACCCAGTACTTC.